These T cell receptor beta chains were read from a single sample in a study of blood T cell repertoires in COVID-19. The assay was immunoSEQ multiplex PCR, and TCRdb's table has in-frame clones only and misses some. The table lists about 160,000 clones, about 80% of them singletons. Material for sequencing was peripheral blood. These receptors were obtained from a woman older than 75 with acute or convalescent COVID-19. The CDR3 runs from the conserved cysteine through the conserved F or W. Fields, in order: V gene, D gene, J gene, CDR3 DNA, CDR3 protein. The D gene is left open where the match is weak.

v_call: TRBV19; d_call: NA; j_call: TRBJ2-7; cdr3_nt: TGTGCCAGTAGTAAGGGGTGGAACGAGCAGTACTTC; cdr3_aa: CASSKGWNEQYF
v_call: TRBV18; d_call: TRBD2; j_call: TRBJ2-7; cdr3_nt: TGTGCCAGCTCACAGGGACTAGCGGGAGCAGCCTACGAGCAGTACTTC; cdr3_aa: CASSQGLAGAAYEQYF
v_call: TRBV19; d_call: NA; j_call: TRBJ2-3; cdr3_nt: TGTGCCAGTAGTACGGACACCTTCACAGATACGCAGTATTTT; cdr3_aa: CASSTDTFTDTQYF
v_call: TRBV27; d_call: TRBD1; j_call: TRBJ2-7; cdr3_nt: TGTGCCAGCAGTCCGGGACAGGGTGAAGACGAGCAGTACTTC; cdr3_aa: CASSPGQGEDEQYF
v_call: TRBV9; d_call: NA; j_call: TRBJ2-5; cdr3_nt: TGTGCCAGACAGGTTACGAGGACCCAGTACTTC; cdr3_aa: CARQVTRTQYF
v_call: TRBV7-8; d_call: TRBD2; j_call: TRBJ2-1; cdr3_nt: TGTGCCAGCAGCTTAGGAGGTAGCGGGAGTGTGAATGAGCAGTTCTTC; cdr3_aa: CASSLGGSGSVNEQFF
v_call: TRBV4-1; d_call: TRBD2; j_call: TRBJ2-5; cdr3_nt: TGCGCCAGCAGCCCTTTAGCGGGCCTGCTCCAAGAGACCCAGTACTTC; cdr3_aa: CASSPLAGLLQETQYF
v_call: TRBV28; d_call: NA; j_call: TRBJ1-1; cdr3_nt: TGTGCCAGCAGTATCCTACGAATGTTTCAGACTATCAGACCGAACACTGAAGCTTTCTTT; cdr3_aa: CASSILRMFQTIRPNTEAFF
v_call: TRBV20-1; d_call: NA; j_call: TRBJ1-1; cdr3_nt: TGCAGTGCTAGTCGCGGGAGGACTGAAGCTTTCTTT; cdr3_aa: CSASRGRTEAFF
v_call: TRBV5-1; d_call: TRBD1; j_call: TRBJ2-2; cdr3_nt: TGCGCCAGCAGCTTCACCGGGACAGCTAACACCGGGGAGCTGTTTTTT; cdr3_aa: CASSFTGTANTGELFF
v_call: TRBV5-1; d_call: TRBD1; j_call: TRBJ1-1; cdr3_nt: TGCGCCAGCAGCTTGGTCCCCGGACAGGGGGCTAAAAAAACTGAAGCTTTCTTT; cdr3_aa: CASSLVPGQGAKKTEAFF
v_call: TRBV19; d_call: NA; j_call: TRBJ2-2; cdr3_nt: TGTGCCAGTAGTATAGGGAGATTGGCCGGGGAGCTGTTTTTT; cdr3_aa: CASSIGRLAGELFF
v_call: TRBV2; d_call: TRBD1; j_call: TRBJ1-2; cdr3_nt: TGTGCCAGCAGTGAGTTTTTGGCAGGGGGAAGACGTGGATATGGCTACACCTTC; cdr3_aa: CASSEFLAGGRRGYGYTF